The 5 T cell receptor beta chains listed next were all sequenced from one sample in a study of T-cell memory formation after mild COVID-19. TCRdb re-analysed the 5' RACE reads in MiXCR, keeping a single row per CDR3 protein. The sample consists of 550,000 to 600,000 distinct CDR3 sequences, less than 25% of them appearing once. The sample consisted of PBMCs or a T cell subset sorted from them (not recorded which). The source of these receptors is an adult woman who had mild COVID-19 (a few samples of this study predate the infection). Cell type and time point are not known.

Worth noting for this clonotype: Its ends do not fully match the called genes, so a read error is possible. This chain uses TRBV7-7 with TRBJ2-5; 9 bases are shared with TRBD2. Germline CDR1 SSHAT, CDR2 FNYEAQ (reference sequence). The CDR3 length is 17 residues. The CDR3 loop reads CASSLDGGRAVWETQYF. CDR3 nucleotide sequence: TGTGCTAGCAGCTTAGACGGCGGGAGGGCGGTTTGGGAGACCCAGTACTTC.

The rearrangement links TRBV12-3 or TRBV12-4 to TRBJ2-7; D may correspond to TRBD1 or TRBD2 (5 bases each). The CDR3 totals 12 residues. The germline V and J ends were trimmed by 6 bases and 9 bases, with 15 bases remaining between them. CDR3 coding DNA: TGTGCCAGCAGCTGGGACCCGGGCGCGCAGTACTTC. Translation gives CASSWDPGAQYF.

The V gene is TRBV10-3, the J gene TRBJ1-1; D possibly corresponds to TRBD1 (5 bases). Deletions cut 6 bases from V and 0 bases from J, with 11 bases between. The CDR3 is 14 residues long. CDR1 and CDR2 (germline): ENHRY, SYGVKD. The CDR3 DNA sequence: TGTGCCATCAGATTAACAGGCCTGAACACTGAAGCTTTCTTT. It is translated as CAIRLTGLNTEAFF.

J is TRBJ2-2 and V is TRBV4-3; no clear D gene. Germline V gene sequence: CDR1 LGHNA, CDR2 YSLEER. This CDR3 spans 17 amino acids. Deletions cut 0 bases from V and 5 bases from J, with 16 bases between. Written as DNA, the CDR3 is TGCGCCAGCAGCCAAGAACTTCCCGACTCGGCGACCGGGGAGCTGTTTTTT. Protein sequence: CASSQELPDSATGELFF.

The gene calls are TRBV11-3 and TRBJ1-1; tentative D call: TRBD1 (5 bases). Germline CDR1 SGHNT, CDR2 YENEEA. V was cut by 3 bases and J by 5 bases, with 10 bases left in between. This CDR3 is built from 13 residues. In nucleotides, the CDR3 is TGTGCCAGCAGCTTCTCAGGGAGGACTGAAGCTTTCTTT. Translated: CASSFSGRTEAFF.